This TCR beta chain was captured by sequencing in a study of monozygotic twins with inflammatory bowel disease. This CDR3 is 12 amino acids long. Germline V gives CDR1 KGHSH, CDR2 LQKENI. The authors isolated total RNA from whole blood without sorting T cells. Study-level results: Especially with disease activity, IBD patients shared fewer clonotypes with others than healthy twins did.

Regarding this clonotype: Antigen specificity is unknown.

cDNA encoding TCRalpha and TCRbeta underwent two nested PCRs of roughly 15 and 9 cycles, each of which was followed by bead purification. TCRdb re-called the 5' RACE reads, yielding one record per CDR3 amino acid sequence without DNA. In all, the sample yields some 150,000 distinct CDR3 sequences. The sample comprised blood. This receptor was taken from a human donor with ulcerative colitis or Crohn's disease, or a healthy co-twin of an affected twin (not recorded which). The chain combines TRBV18 with TRBJ1-1. The CDR3: CASSPQRKVAFF. Looking up the rest from reference TRBV18 and TRBJ1-1 gives the full variable domain: NAGVMQNPRHLVRRRGQEARLRCSPMKGHSHVYWYRQLPEEGLKFMVYLQKENIIDESGMPKERFSAEFPKEGPSILRIQQVVRGDSAAYFCASSPQRKVAFFGQGTRLTVV.